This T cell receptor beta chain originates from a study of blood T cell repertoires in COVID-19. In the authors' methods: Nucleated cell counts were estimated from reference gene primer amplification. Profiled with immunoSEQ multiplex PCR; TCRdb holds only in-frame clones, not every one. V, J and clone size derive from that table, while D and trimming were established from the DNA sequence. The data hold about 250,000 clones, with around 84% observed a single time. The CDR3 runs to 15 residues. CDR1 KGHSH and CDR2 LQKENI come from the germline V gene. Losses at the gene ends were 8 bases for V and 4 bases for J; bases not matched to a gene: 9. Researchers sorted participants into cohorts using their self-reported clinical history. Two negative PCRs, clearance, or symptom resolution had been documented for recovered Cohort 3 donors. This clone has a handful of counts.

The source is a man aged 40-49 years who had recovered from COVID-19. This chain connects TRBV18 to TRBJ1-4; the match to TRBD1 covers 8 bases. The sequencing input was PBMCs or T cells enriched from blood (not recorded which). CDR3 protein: CASAGQGTDNEKLFF. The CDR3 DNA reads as TGTGCCAGCGCCGGACAGGGCACGGATAATGAAAAACTGTTTTTT.